This passage covers 20 T cell receptor beta chains from one sample sequenced in a study of vaccination and CD4 T cells after COVID-19. With the Oncomine TCR Beta short-read assay, DNA from cultured CD4+ T cells was sequenced. TCRdb processed the PCR reads anew with MiXCR; each CDR3 protein has one entry. The table has 20,000 to 25,000 distinct CDR3 sequences, roughly two fifths seen once. These TCRs' antigens remain unknown. Time point of the sample: late sampling 161 to 241 days after vaccination in three convalescent patients. Indicated treatment: roughly 10-day PBMC culture with coronavirus spike peptide pools or control peptides (ViraFEST assay). Source: CD4+ T cells from blood, cultured in vitro, taken about 7 months after SARS-CoV-2 vaccination. The receptors derive from a human donor who had recovered from COVID-19.

This clonotype has a handful of counts. The chain is built from TRBV6-1 and TRBJ1-5; maybe TRBD1 (6 bases). V lost 7 bases and J 4 bases, leaving 11 bases between the germline ends. Germline V lookup: CDR1 MNHNS, CDR2 SASEGT. The CDR3 is 13 amino acids. The CDR3 loop is CASTGQHNQPQHF. CDR3 DNA: TGTGCCAGCACCGGACAGCATAATCAGCCCCAGCATTTT.

The J gene is TRBJ1-2, the V gene TRBV5-4; TRBD1 is a possible D gene (6 bases). Trimming shortened V by 0 bases and J by 1 base, and 13 bases separated the two germline ends. The CDR3 runs 16 residues. CDR1 and CDR2 (germline): SGHNT, YYREEE (reference sequence). Here the CDR3 reads CASSLGGGQSNYGYTF. In nucleotides, the CDR3 is TGTGCCAGCAGCTTGGGCGGGGGGCAGAGTAACTATGGCTACACCTTC.

The rearrangement links TRBV7-2 to TRBJ1-2; no definite D call. The CDR3 spans 12 residues. Trimming removed 2 bases from V and 4 bases from J, with 5 bases in between. The germline gives CDR1 SGHTA, CDR2 FQGNSA. CDR3 coding DNA: TGTGCCAGCAGCTTACAACGCTATGGCTACACCTTC. Translated, it gives CASSLQRYGYTF.

The rearrangement links TRBV27 to TRBJ2-2; D ambiguous. Trimming shortened V by 5 bases and J by 4 bases, and 8 bases separated the two germline ends. Germline loops: CDR1 MNHEY, CDR2 SMNVEV (reference sequence). CDR3 length: 13 residues. As DNA, the CDR3 is TGTGCCAGCAGTGTTGAGGTCACCGGGGAGCTGTTTTTT. Encoded protein: CASSVEVTGELFF.

This clonotype was seen more than once but under ten times. The genes are TRBV21-1 and TRBJ2-1; no DNA check was done on the table's D call, TRBD1. TRBV21-1 is a pseudogene. This CDR3 is 17 amino acids long. As DNA, the CDR3 is TGTGCCAGCAGCATTAACCGGACAGGGAGCTCCTACAATGAGCAGTTCTTC. Translating it yields CASSINRTGSSYNEQFF.

This clonotype was counted between two and nine times. This chain uses TRBV10-3 with TRBJ2-5; TRBD2 agrees at 10 bases. CDR3 length: 14 residues. Per the germline V gene, CDR1 is ENHRY and CDR2 is SYGVKD. After removal of 9 bases from V and 0 bases from J, the junction contained 4 bases not matched to a gene. This chain's CDR3 is CAINSGGYQETQYF. The CDR3 coding sequence is TGTGCCATAAATAGCGGGGGGTACCAAGAGACCCAGTACTTC.

The chain carries TRBV11-2 and TRBJ2-5, with 14 bases that match TRBD2. Losses at the gene ends were 4 bases for V and 4 bases for J; bases not matched to a gene: 8. The V gene's germline CDR1 is SGHAT and CDR2 FQNNGV. The CDR3 is 17 residues long. CDR3: CASSSGGTSGSRETQYF. CDR3 bases: TGTGCCAGCAGCTCCGGAGGGACTAGCGGGAGTAGAGAGACCCAGTACTTC.

This clonotype was seen a few times. The J gene is TRBJ1-2, the V gene TRBV27, with a tentative D call TRBD1 (5 bases). The CDR3 is 13 residues long. V was clipped by 6 bases and J by 4 bases, with 12 bases between them. Germline V lookup: CDR1 MNHEY, CDR2 SMNVEV (reference sequence). CDR3 loop: CASSKQELYGYTF. CDR3 DNA: TGTGCCAGCAGCAAACAGGAACTCTATGGCTACACCTTC.

The chain has TRBV6-2 or TRBV6-3 and TRBJ2-3; D gene ambiguous. Deletions cut 2 bases from V and 4 bases from J, with 7 bases between. Looked up from germline, CDR1 is MNHEY and CDR2 is SVGEGT. The CDR3 loop spans 13 amino acids. For the CDR3, the DNA is TGTGCCAGCAGTTACACGTGGGCAGATACGCAGTATTTT. This translates into CASSYTWADTQYF.

This sequence joins TRBV20-1 and TRBJ2-3; D gene uncertain. V was pared by 5 bases and J by 4 bases, with 10 bases between. Per the germline V gene, CDR1 is DFQATT and CDR2 is SNEGSKA (reference sequence). The CDR3 totals 12 residues. This CDR3 is CSAGKGSDTQYF. CDR3 in DNA: TGCAGTGCTGGGAAAGGGTCAGATACGCAGTATTTT.

This rearrangement joins TRBV24-1 to TRBJ2-2; TRBD1 matches 11 bases. With V trimmed by 4 bases and J by 3 bases, 9 bases remained unmatched. This CDR3 is built from 18 residues. CDR1 is KGHDR and CDR2 is SFDVKD in the germline V gene. The CDR3 coding sequence is TGTGCCACCAGTGAGCCTCTGGGACAGGGGGTCGACACCGGGGAGCTGTTTTTT. This sequence encodes CATSEPLGQGVDTGELFF.

The chain couples TRBV7-2 to TRBJ2-7; D is unclear. Germline CDR1 and CDR2: SGHTA and FQGNSA. This CDR3 has 14 residues. Trimming shortened V by 1 base and J by 2 bases, and 9 bases separated the two germline ends. The CDR3 is CASSLGWGPYEQYF. The CDR3 coding sequence is TGTGCCAGCAGCTTAGGATGGGGTCCCTACGAGCAGTACTTC.

This chain joins TRBV20-1 and TRBJ2-5, with 13 bases matching TRBD2. The germline V gene encodes CDR1 DFQATT and CDR2 SNEGSKA (reference sequence). The CDR3 totals 16 residues. The V and J ends lost 5 bases and 5 bases, in that order; junction bases with no gene match: 11. The DNA for the CDR3 is TGCAGTGCTCACGGGACTAGCGGGAATATTGTCGAGACCCAGTACTTC. Residues: CSAHGTSGNIVETQYF.

This clonotype has a handful of counts. The chain joins TRBV6-4 to TRBJ2-2; D ambiguous. Trimming took 5 bases from V and 1 from J, leaving 11 bases between them. CDR1 is MRHNA and CDR2 is SNTAGT in the germline V gene. The CDR3 is 15 residues long. DNA for the CDR3: TGTGCCAGCAGTCCACACCCAGAGAACACCGGGGAGCTGTTTTTT. It yields the protein CASSPHPENTGELFF.

V is TRBV6-5 and J is TRBJ2-3, with 7 bases matching TRBD2. Trimming removed 0 bases from V and 2 bases from J; junction bases left unmatched: 8. Per the germline V gene, CDR1 is MNHEY and CDR2 is SVGAGI. The CDR3 runs 17 residues. CDR3 sequence: CASSYSPAREPTDTQYF. The DNA for the CDR3 is TGTGCCAGCAGTTACTCCCCTGCGCGGGAGCCCACAGATACGCAGTATTTT.

V and J are TRBV2 and TRBJ1-5; TRBD1 matches at 7 bases. This CDR3 has 13 amino acids. CDR1 is SNHLY and CDR2 is FYNNEI in the germline V gene. The J segment lost 4 bases and the V segment lost 7 bases, leaving 4 bases of the junction unmatched. The CDR3 loop is CASTIRGNQPQHF. CDR3 nucleotide sequence: TGTGCCAGCACGATCAGGGGGAATCAGCCCCAGCATTTT.

This chain links TRBV7-2 with TRBJ2-7; D possibly uses TRBD1 or TRBD2 (5 bases each). In germline, CDR1 is SGHTA, CDR2 FQGNSA. The CDR3 runs 14 residues. The V and J ends lost 8 bases and 3 bases respectively, with 17 bases between them. The CDR3 protein is CASGARRTDYEQYF. Written as DNA, the CDR3 is TGTGCCAGCGGGGCGCGGAGGACGGACTACGAGCAGTACTTC.

This clonotype was counted only a few times. This chain uses TRBV28 with TRBJ1-6, with a weak D call TRBD1 (6 bases). The germline V gene has CDR1 MDHEN and CDR2 SYDVKM. Trimming removed 8 bases at V and 7 bases at J, with 15 bases between. The CDR3 runs 14 residues. In DNA, the CDR3 is TGTGCCAGCGTGGCGGGGACACTAAATTCACCCCTCCACTTT. It specifies CASVAGTLNSPLHF.

The V call is TRBV7-2, the J call TRBJ2-3; TRBD2 matches 8 bases. CDR3 length: 17 residues. Germline V gene data show CDR1 as SGHTA and CDR2 as FQGNSA. J lost 4 bases, V lost 5 bases, and 14 bases had no gene match. CDR3 residues: CASSRNRVRGGSDTQYF. The CDR3 DNA sequence: TGTGCCAGCAGCAGAAATAGAGTACGGGGGGGATCAGATACGCAGTATTTT.

The rearrangement links TRBV6-1 to TRBJ1-1; unclear D gene. Trimming cost V 8 bases and J 1 base, with 11 bases left between them. Germline V gives CDR1 MNHNS, CDR2 SASEGT. This CDR3 is 13 amino acids long. The CDR3: CASAGTTNTEAFF. The CDR3 nucleotides read TGTGCCAGCGCAGGAACGACGAACACTGAAGCTTTCTTT.